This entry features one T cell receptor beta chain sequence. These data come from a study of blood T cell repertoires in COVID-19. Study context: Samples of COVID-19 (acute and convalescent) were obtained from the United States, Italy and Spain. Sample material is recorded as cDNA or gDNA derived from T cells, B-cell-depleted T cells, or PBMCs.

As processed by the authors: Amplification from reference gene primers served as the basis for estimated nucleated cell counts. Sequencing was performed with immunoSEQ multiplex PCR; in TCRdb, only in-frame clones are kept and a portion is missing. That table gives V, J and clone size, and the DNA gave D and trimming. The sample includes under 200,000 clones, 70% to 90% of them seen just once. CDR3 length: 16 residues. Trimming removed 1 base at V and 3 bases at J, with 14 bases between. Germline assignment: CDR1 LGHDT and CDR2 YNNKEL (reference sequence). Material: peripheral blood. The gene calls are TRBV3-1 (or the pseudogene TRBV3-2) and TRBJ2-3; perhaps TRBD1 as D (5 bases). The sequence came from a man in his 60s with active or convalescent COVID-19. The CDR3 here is CASSQGRPGRTDTQYF. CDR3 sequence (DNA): TGTGCCAGCAGCCAAGGTCGACCAGGGCGGACAGATACGCAGTATTTT.